The present T cell receptor beta chain was sequenced within a study of blood T cell repertoires in COVID-19. Here immunoSEQ multiplex PCR was the method, and the copy in TCRdb shows in-frame clones only, minus some. The sample shows 300,000 to 350,000 clones, approximately 86% of them seen only once. V was cut by 7 bases and J by 0 bases, with 19 bases left in between. The CDR3 contains 16 residues. The germline gives CDR1 PRHDT, CDR2 FYEKMQ (reference sequence). Sequencing input: PBMCs or T cells enriched from blood (not recorded which). The chain employs TRBV13 and TRBJ2-7; a weak D match, TRBD1 (5 bases). The sequence came from a woman aged 18-29 years who had recovered from COVID-19. This chain's CDR3 is CASKGSGWGGSYEQYF. The CDR3 bases are TGTGCCAGCAAGGGATCTGGTTGGGGCGGCTCCTACGAGCAGTACTTC.